This passage covers 12 T cell receptor beta chains from one sample sequenced in a study of CD8 T cells in ankylosing spondylitis. TCRdb re-derived calls from the 5' RACE reads in MiXCR, one entry per CDR3 protein. The sample contains about 36,000 distinct CDR3 sequences, roughly 9.6% of which appear only once. The material sequenced was synovial fluid, either unsorted or a sorted T cell fraction (not recorded which). These receptors all stem from a male donor with ankylosing spondylitis.

This clonotype was seen only a few times. The rearrangement joins TRBV2 to TRBJ2-7; 7 bases are a match to TRBD1. V lost 6 bases, J lost 2 bases, and 7 bases stayed unmatched. Germline values: CDR1 SNHLY, CDR2 FYNNEI. The CDR3 consists of 14 residues. Here the CDR3 reads CASSRDSGTYEQYF. The DNA of the CDR3 is TGTGCCAGCAGCCGGGACAGCGGTACCTACGAGCAGTACTTC. The whole variable domain, remainder taken from reference TRBV2 and TRBJ2-7, is EPEVTQTPSHQVTQMGQEVILRCVPISNHLYFYWYRQILGQKVEFLVSFYNNEISEKSEIFDDQFSVERPDGSNFTLKIRSTKLEDSAMYFCASSRDSGTYEQYFGPGTRLTVT.

The table lists this clonotype with many counts. This chain connects TRBV10-2 to TRBJ2-7; 8 bases match TRBD2. V was pared by 3 bases and J by 8 bases, with 21 bases of the junction left unmatched. CDR3 length equals 18 residues. Looked up from germline, CDR1 is WSHSY and CDR2 is SAAADI. The CDR3 protein is CASSDGGVTSARGEQQYF. In nucleotides, the CDR3 is TGCGCCAGCAGTGATGGGGGAGTGACTAGCGCGCGCGGGGAACAGCAGTACTTC.

In this sample, this clonotype turned up many times. The rearrangement links TRBV28 to TRBJ2-7; 9 nucleotides agree with TRBD2. The junction had 9 bases not matched to a gene; V was cut back by 5 bases and J by 7 bases. CDR3 length: 14 amino acids. Germline CDR1 MDHEN, CDR2 SYDVKM. CDR3 DNA: TGTGCCAGCAGTGCCGGGACTAGCTGGAGGGAGCAGTACTTC. This encodes CASSAGTSWREQYF.

This clonotype was seen more than once but under ten times. The chain joins TRBV25-1 to TRBJ2-3, with 8 bases matching TRBD2. CDR3 length: 14 amino acids. Germline V gives CDR1 MGHDK, CDR2 SYGVNS. V lost 6 bases and J lost 0; bases outside the gene matches: 2. The CDR3 loop reads CASRTSGSTDTQYF. The CDR3 DNA is TGTGCCAGCAGAACTAGCGGCAGCACAGATACGCAGTATTTT.

This chain connects TRBV5-4 to TRBJ2-7; TRBD1 agrees at 8 bases. Germline V gene data show CDR1 as SGHNT and CDR2 as YYREEE (reference sequence). The CDR3 covers 14 residues. V was clipped by 3 bases and J by 5 bases; unmatched bases: 7. This CDR3 is CASSYGTGGNEQYF. The CDR3 region has the DNA TGTGCCAGCAGCTATGGGACAGGAGGCAACGAGCAGTACTTC.

The rearrangement uses TRBV20-1 and TRBJ2-7, with a tentative D call TRBD1 (6 bases). V lost 3 bases to trimming and J lost 5 bases, with 17 bases between them. The CDR3 runs 14 residues. From germline, CDR1 is DFQATT and CDR2 SNEGSKA (reference sequence). The CDR3 sequence: CSARKNIGGHEQYF. The CDR3 DNA reads TGCAGTGCTAGGAAGAACATTGGGGGCCACGAGCAGTACTTC.

This clonotype was detected many times. The chain carries TRBV7-2 and TRBJ2-7; 8 bases line up with TRBD2. CDR3 length: 15 residues. Trimming cost V 5 bases and J 3 bases; bases outside gene matches: 9. Germline V gene data show CDR1 as SGHTA and CDR2 as FQGNSA. This CDR3 reads CASSAPAGAGYEQYF. The CDR3 region has the DNA TGTGCCAGCAGCGCTCCAGCGGGGGCGGGCTACGAGCAGTACTTC.

This clonotype was seen more than once but under ten times. This rearrangement joins TRBV28 to TRBJ2-6, with D unresolved. The CDR3 loop spans 13 amino acids. V was shortened by 6 bases and J by 4 bases, with 7 bases between the two germline ends. The germline CDR1 and CDR2 sequences are MDHEN and SYDVKM. CDR3 sequence: CASSVRGANVLTF. CDR3 nucleotide sequence: TGTGCCAGCAGCGTGCGGGGGGCCAACGTCCTGACTTTC.

This clonotype occurred many times. CDR3 in amino acids: CSAGGLAGYAEQFF. The CDR3 DNA is TGCAGTGCGGGCGGACTAGCGGGCTACGCTGAGCAGTTCTTC. The chain is built from TRBV20-1 and TRBJ2-1; TRBD2 matches at 11 bases. Germline V CDR1 and CDR2: DFQATT, SNEGSKA (reference sequence). The CDR3 sequence is 14 residues long. The J segment lost 9 bases and the V segment lost 6 bases, leaving 10 bases of the junction unmatched.

This chain links TRBV6-1 with TRBJ2-2; D is perhaps TRBD2 (6 bases). This CDR3 spans 15 amino acids. Per the germline V gene, CDR1 is MNHNS and CDR2 is SASEGT. V was pared by 6 bases and J by 0 bases, with 11 bases between. CDR3: CASSAGRTNTGELFF. For the CDR3, the DNA is TGTGCCAGCAGCGCGGGACGGACGAACACCGGGGAGCTGTTTTTT.

This clonotype was seen many times. The rearrangement joins TRBV5-6 to TRBJ1-1, with unresolved D. The germline V gene encodes CDR1 SGHDT and CDR2 YYEEEE. This CDR3 has 13 amino acids. V shed 5 bases and J shed 1 base, with 9 bases lying between them. DNA of the CDR3: TGTGCCAGCAGAGGGATTTGGAACACTGAAGCTTTCTTT. It specifies CASRGIWNTEAFF.

This clonotype was found a few times. This chain links TRBV12-5 with TRBJ2-1; D is unclear. V was pared by 5 bases and J by 8 bases, with 13 bases between. Germline V gives CDR1 LGHNT, CDR2 FRNRAP. The CDR3 totals 13 residues. The CDR3 sequence: CASGNVLSDEQFF. CDR3 DNA sequence: TGTGCTAGTGGTAATGTACTATCGGATGAGCAGTTCTTC.